Following are 25 T cell receptor beta chains from one sample sequenced in a study of blood T cells in healthy people across ages (dated by TCRdb to between 2014 and 2017). Library preparation was by 5' RACE. TCRdb records Illumina HiSeq 2500 as the sequencer. The second PCR ran for about 6 to 12 cycles and used a J-beta primer mix along with a sample-barcoded 5' primer. TCRdb reworked the public reads: Q25 trimming with fastp, MiXCR clone assembly, productive beta chains retained. One record per CDR3 amino acid sequence lists the most common genes and DNA. The sample table shows about 780,000 distinct CDR3 sequences, and 46% are seen once. 15% to 20% of the sample comes from the top ten. The specimen was blood. These receptors were collected from a man older than 75 in good health.

This sequence joins TRBV12-3 or TRBV12-4 and TRBJ2-3; tentatively, D is TRBD1 or TRBD2 (5 bases each). Trimming took off 3 bases at V and 5 bases at J, with 12 bases between the two ends. This CDR3 has 14 residues. DNA of the CDR3: TGTGCCAGCAGTTTTAGAGGGACCGGAGATACGCAGTATTTT. Translation: CASSFRGTGDTQYF.

The chain has TRBV20-1 and TRBJ1-2; 8 positions match TRBD1. The CDR3 has 16 amino acids. J gave up 4 bases and V 1 base, and 11 bases lay outside the gene matches. From germline, CDR1 is DFQATT and CDR2 SNEGSKA (reference sequence). The CDR3 nucleotides are TGCAGTGCTAGAGTCTCGGCAGGACAGGGATTCTATGGCTACACCTTC. Residues: CSARVSAGQGFYGYTF.

The chain joins TRBV27 to TRBJ2-7; D is possibly TRBD1 (5 bases). In germline, CDR1 is MNHEY, CDR2 SMNVEV (reference sequence). V was pared by 7 bases and J by 5 bases, with 15 bases between. The CDR3 extends over 13 amino acids. As DNA, the CDR3 is TGTGCCAGCACTCACAGGTCTTCCCACGAGCAGTACTTC. Translating it yields CASTHRSSHEQYF.

The chain has TRBV29-1 and TRBJ2-7; no firm D call. The CDR3 contains 13 residues. CDR1 and CDR2 from the germline V gene are SQVTM and ANQGSEA. V lost 4 bases and J lost 0, with 10 bases in between. The DNA of the CDR3 is TGCAGCGTTGGGGGTCCGAGCTCCTACGAGCAGTACTTC. This translates into CSVGGPSSYEQYF.

The chain links TRBV20-1 to TRBJ2-7, with D perhaps matching TRBD1 (6 bases). Germline loops: CDR1 DFQATT, CDR2 SNEGSKA (reference sequence). This CDR3 region has 15 residues. V was pared by 5 bases and J by 2 bases, with 19 bases between. Here the CDR3 reads CSAGISNRVPYEQYF. DNA for the CDR3: TGCAGTGCTGGGATCAGTAACAGGGTTCCCTACGAGCAGTACTTC.

V is TRBV7-6 and J is TRBJ2-7; perhaps TRBD1 as D (6 bases). CDR3 length: 13 amino acids. Between the trimmed V and J ends, which lost 5 bases and 5 bases, there was a span of 13 bases. Germline V gives CDR1 SGHVS, CDR2 FNYEAQ. This CDR3 is CASSPRGKDEQYF. The CDR3 DNA reads TGTGCCAGCAGCCCCAGGGGCAAAGACGAGCAGTACTTC.

V is TRBV27 and J is TRBJ1-1; D is perhaps TRBD1 (6 bases). CDR3 length equals 15 residues. V was shortened by 8 bases and J by 8 bases, with 24 bases between the two germline ends. CDR1 MNHEY and CDR2 SMNVEV come from the germline V gene (reference sequence). The CDR3 is CASGGSNRVGTEAFF. CDR3 bases: TGTGCCAGCGGTGGCTCCAACAGGGTCGGCACCGAAGCTTTCTTT.

This clonotype was counted a few times. The V call is TRBV7-9, the J call TRBJ2-3; TRBD2 matches 7 bases. V lost 7 bases and J lost 2; bases outside the gene matches: 9. Per germline, CDR1 SEHNR and CDR2 FQNEAQ (reference sequence). The length of the CDR3 is 15 residues. CDR3 sequence (DNA): TGTGCCAGCACACTAGGGAGCGGGACCACAGATACGCAGTATTTT. Translating gives CASTLGSGTTDTQYF.

This clonotype has at least ten counts. Being one base from a much bigger clone, this may be a read error. The chain links TRBV5-1 to TRBJ2-7; TRBD2 aligns across 7 bases. CDR1 and CDR2 from the germline V gene are SGHRS and YFSETQ. Unmatched junction bases numbered 12, after V lost 4 bases and J lost 5 bases. The CDR3 length is 15 residues. The CDR3 bases are TGCGCCAGCAGCCCCGGACGAGCGGGAATCCACGAGCAGTACTTC. This codes for CASSPGRAGIHEQYF.

The chain uses TRBV10-3 and TRBJ2-7, with 8 bases that match TRBD2. V was clipped by 4 bases and J by 0 bases; unmatched bases: 8. Germline-derived CDR1 and CDR2 are ENHRY and SYGVKD. The CDR3 is 16 amino acids. CDR3 nucleotide sequence: TGTGCCATCAGTGTTAATGAGAGCGGGGGCTCCTACGAGCAGTACTTC. Translating gives CAISVNESGGSYEQYF.

This clonotype has a handful of counts. The CDR3 loop is CASSLEVSAGAYNEQFF. In DNA form, the CDR3 reads TGTGCCAGCAGCTTGGAAGTATCAGCGGGGGCCTACAATGAGCAGTTCTTC. This chain links TRBV5-4 with TRBJ2-1; 8 bases are a match to TRBD2. The CDR3 runs to 17 residues. From germline, CDR1 is SGHNT and CDR2 YYREEE (reference sequence). V gave up 0 bases and J gave up 2 bases; unmatched junction bases: 7.

The V call is TRBV9, the J call TRBJ2-5; 11 positions match TRBD2. The J call is uncertain, as TRBJ2-7 better fits the DNA end. This CDR3 is built from 16 residues. Germline V lookup: CDR1 SGDLS, CDR2 YYNGEE. DNA for the CDR3: TGTGCCAGCAGCCCCCGGGTCCTAGCGGGAGGTACCGAGCAGTACTTC. This translates into CASSPRVLAGGTEQYF.

This chain uses TRBV4-2 with TRBJ1-3; tentatively, D is TRBD1 (5 bases). This CDR3 region has 14 residues. Trimming shortened V by 4 bases and J by 2 bases, and 9 bases separated the two germline ends. Germline values: CDR1 LGHNA, CDR2 YNFKEQ. CDR3 in amino acids: CASSPRGAGNTIYF. As DNA, the CDR3 is TGTGCCAGCAGCCCGAGGGGTGCTGGAAACACCATATATTTT.

The chain employs TRBV27 and TRBJ1-5; D call uncertain. The germline gives CDR1 MNHEY, CDR2 SMNVEV (reference sequence). Trimming stripped 5 bases from V and 3 bases from J, with 23 bases between. The CDR3 loop spans 18 amino acids. CDR3 DNA sequence: TGTGCCAGCAGTAGAGTCTTGAGTACGGAGAATTACAATCAGCCCCAGCATTTT. It is translated as CASSRVLSTENYNQPQHF.

There are many counts of this clonotype. This chain uses TRBV12-3 or TRBV12-4 with TRBJ2-7; 7 bases align to TRBD1. The V gene end was trimmed by 6 bases and the J gene end by 3 bases; junction bases not matched to a gene: 8. The CDR3 runs 14 residues. CDR3 in DNA: TGTGCCAGCAGCCCTCGGGACAGCGACTACGAGCAGTACTTC. Its protein product is CASSPRDSDYEQYF.

The V call is TRBV24-1, the J call TRBJ2-5; tentative D call: TRBD1 (6 bases). Germline V gives CDR1 KGHDR, CDR2 SFDVKD. V was clipped by 4 bases and J by 3 bases, with 14 bases between them. This CDR3 is 15 amino acids long. The CDR3 spells CATSDTGTPKETQYF. The CDR3 DNA is TGTGCCACCAGTGACACAGGGACGCCTAAAGAGACCCAGTACTTC.

There are many counts of this clonotype. V and J are TRBV27 and TRBJ2-1; TRBD1 aligns across 8 bases. J was trimmed by 6 bases and V by 4 bases; bases with no gene match: 2. Germline V gene sequence: CDR1 MNHEY, CDR2 SMNVEV (reference sequence). The CDR3 runs to 13 residues. The CDR3 DNA reads as TGTGCCAGCAGTTCCGACAGGGGCAATGAGCAGTTCTTC. This encodes CASSSDRGNEQFF.

With regard to this clonotype: One end of the junction fails to match germline, which may point to a read error. The gene calls are TRBV3-1 and TRBJ1-1; D is ambiguous. Per the germline V gene, CDR1 is LGHDT and CDR2 is YNNKEL (reference sequence). The CDR3 runs to 14 residues. The CDR3 sequence: CASSQQFMNAEAFF. In DNA, the CDR3 is TGTGCCAGCAGCCAGCAGTTCATGAACGCTGAAGCTTTCTTT.

The chain carries TRBV10-3 and TRBJ2-1; no clear D. The CDR3 totals 11 residues. Germline lookup yields CDR1 ENHRY and CDR2 SYGVKD. Between the trimmed V and J ends, which lost 11 bases and 5 bases, there was a span of 10 bases. CDR3 sequence: CAAAVNNEQFF. In DNA, the CDR3 is TGTGCCGCCGCAGTAAACAATGAGCAGTTCTTC.

The chain couples TRBV5-1 to TRBJ2-5, with D maybe TRBD1 (5 bases). The germline V gene encodes CDR1 SGHRS and CDR2 YFSETQ. V lost 0 bases, J lost 5 bases, and 14 bases lay in between. CDR3 length equals 15 residues. The chain's CDR3 is CASSLEGRVSETQYF. As DNA, the CDR3 is TGCGCCAGCAGCTTGGAAGGCAGGGTGAGCGAGACCCAGTACTTC.

For the CDR3, the DNA is TGCAGCGTTGTCCAGGGGGCGAACATTCAGTACTTC. This encodes CSVVQGANIQYF. The chain employs TRBV29-1 and TRBJ2-5, with 8 bases that match TRBD1. Matching the DNA end better, TRBJ2-4 makes the J call doubtful. Germline V gene lookup returns CDR1 SQVTM and CDR2 ANQGSEA. This CDR3 region has 12 residues.

The CDR3 reads CASSQVSRPGNEQFF. The CDR3 region has the DNA TGTGCCAGCAGCCAAGTTTCCCGGCCGGGCAATGAGCAGTTCTTC. This chain joins TRBV3-1 and TRBJ2-1, with D unclear. The V gene lost 1 base and the J gene lost 6 bases, with 13 bases spanning the gap. This CDR3 comprises 15 residues. In germline, CDR1 is LGHDT, CDR2 YNNKEL (reference sequence).

The V gene is TRBV16, the J gene TRBJ2-7; TRBD2 might be the D (5 bases). The V gene's germline CDR1 is KGHSY and CDR2 FQNENV. CDR3 size: 18 residues. Trimming left V 1 base short and J 3 bases short, with 22 bases between. Here the CDR3 DNA reads TGTGCCAGCAGCCAATGGCTAGCCGAGGGCGTTTCGGTCTACGAGCAGTACTTC. Its translation is CASSQWLAEGVSVYEQYF.

V gene TRBV12-3 or TRBV12-4 combines with J gene TRBJ2-5; 8 nucleotides align to TRBD1. V trimming: 3 bases; J trimming: 1 base; junction bases outside the gene matches: 4. The CDR3 is made up of 15 amino acids. As DNA, the CDR3 is TGTGCCAGCAGTTTCCGGGGACAGGTCCAAGAGACCCAGTACTTC. It codes for CASSFRGQVQETQYF.

The V gene is TRBV15, the J gene TRBJ2-7; D remains ambiguous. V was trimmed by 5 bases and J by 3 bases, leaving 11 bases between them. The CDR3 has 13 residues. Germline V gives CDR1 LNHNV, CDR2 YYDKDF (reference sequence). As DNA, the CDR3 is TGTGCCACCAGCGGTCAGCGTCACTACGAGCAGTACTTC. As protein: CATSGQRHYEQYF.